Each of the 17 T cell receptor beta chains below was sequenced from the same sample in a study of blood T cell repertoires in COVID-19. Here immunoSEQ multiplex PCR was the method, and the copy in TCRdb shows in-frame clones only, minus some. Of hundreds of thousands of clones in the sample, 84% were seen once. The sample comprised peripheral blood. Receptor source: a young man with active or convalescent COVID-19.

This clone has a handful of counts. V gene TRBV28 combines with J gene TRBJ1-5; TRBD1 matches at 10 bases. CDR1 MDHEN and CDR2 SYDVKM come from the germline V gene. The J segment lost 4 bases and the V segment lost 5 bases, leaving 8 bases of the junction unmatched. CDR3 size: 16 residues. CDR3 region: CASSPTGTGVNQPQHF. The DNA for the CDR3 is TGTGCCAGCAGTCCAACCGGGACAGGGGTTAATCAGCCCCAGCATTTT.

This chain uses TRBV6-2 or TRBV6-3 with TRBJ2-5; possible D gene TRBD2, 6 bases. This CDR3 contains 15 residues. CDR1 and CDR2 from the germline V gene are MNHEY and SVGEGT. Trimming stripped 6 bases from V and 7 bases from J, with 21 bases between. In DNA, the CDR3 is TGTGCCAGCAGCCACCGGGGAGGCCGGGAAGGGACCCAGTACTTC. It specifies CASSHRGGREGTQYF.

This chain links TRBV11-3 with TRBJ2-1, with TRBD1 matching over 10 bases. Germline V gives CDR1 SGHNT, CDR2 YENEEA. The V segment lost 5 bases and the J segment 8 bases; nucleotides outside the gene matches: 9. The CDR3 has 15 amino acids. CDR3 loop: CASSASGTGVYEQFF. The DNA for the CDR3 is TGTGCCAGCAGCGCCTCCGGGACAGGGGTCTATGAGCAGTTCTTC.

Here the CDR3 DNA reads TGTGCCAGCAGCTCTTCCCCCGCGACAGATACGCAGTATTTT. It is translated as CASSSSPATDTQYF. The chain employs TRBV7-2 and TRBJ2-3; D is uncertain. The CDR3 runs 14 residues. V dropped 4 bases and J dropped 3 bases, with 11 bases sitting between them. Germline loops: CDR1 SGHTA, CDR2 FQGNSA.

The chain combines TRBV19 with TRBJ1-2; D ambiguous. From germline, CDR1 is LNHDA and CDR2 SQIVND (reference sequence). The CDR3 totals 15 residues. Between the trimmed V and J ends, which lost 1 base and 8 bases, there was a span of 17 bases. CDR3 in amino acids: CASSIGGLPLEGYTF. CDR3 in DNA: TGTGCCAGTAGTATAGGCGGACTCCCGTTGGAGGGCTACACCTTC.

The chain carries TRBV27 and TRBJ2-7, with TRBD2 matching over 7 bases. Germline trimming cut 6 bases from V and 6 bases from J; bases unmatched to any gene: 11. The CDR3 runs 14 residues. CDR1 is MNHEY and CDR2 is SMNVEV in the germline V gene (reference sequence). CDR3 loop: CASRPSRLAVEQYF. CDR3 bases: TGTGCCAGCAGACCTTCGCGACTAGCCGTCGAGCAGTACTTC.

This rearrangement joins TRBV3-1 (or the pseudogene TRBV3-2) to TRBJ1-4; TRBD1 might be the D (6 bases). V was clipped by 4 bases and J by 4 bases, with 10 bases between them. Germline CDR1 reads LGHDT; CDR2 reads YNNKEL (reference sequence). This CDR3 is 14 amino acids long. The CDR3 here is CASSLQGRNEKLFF. The CDR3 bases are TGTGCCAGCAGCCTACAGGGCCGTAATGAAAAACTGTTTTTT.

V is TRBV4-1 and J is TRBJ2-3; D not resolved. Trimming shortened V by 4 bases and J by 2 bases, and 19 bases separated the two germline ends. CDR1 is MGHRA and CDR2 is YSYEKL in the germline V gene. CDR3 length: 17 amino acids. For the CDR3, the DNA is TGCGCCAGCAGCCCCTCCCCTGGCTTTGCCCCCACAGATACGCAGTATTTT. This encodes CASSPSPGFAPTDTQYF.

This chain uses TRBV7-2 with TRBJ1-2, with TRBD1 matching over 8 bases. In germline, CDR1 is SGHTA, CDR2 FQGNSA. After removal of 5 bases from V and 3 bases from J, the junction contained 11 bases not matched to a gene. The CDR3 runs 16 residues. The CDR3 region is CASSPLSRGPDYGYTF. DNA for the CDR3: TGTGCCAGCAGCCCTTTATCCAGGGGGCCTGACTATGGCTACACCTTC.

This sequence joins TRBV18 and TRBJ1-4, with TRBD1 matching over 9 bases. Germline V CDR1 and CDR2: KGHSH, LQKENI. The CDR3 covers 15 residues. The trim removed 0 bases at V and 8 bases at J, leaving 4 bases unmatched. DNA for the CDR3: TGTGCCAGCTCACCACCCCGGACAGGGGCCGAAAAACTGTTTTTT. Translating gives CASSPPRTGAEKLFF.

The V and J genes are TRBV29-1 and TRBJ1-2; D possibly corresponds to TRBD1 (6 bases). The CDR3 extends over 13 amino acids. The germline gives CDR1 SQVTM, CDR2 ANQGSEA. Trimming shortened V by 7 bases and J by 3 bases, and 15 bases separated the two germline ends. CDR3 protein: CSALGGGDYGYTF. In DNA, the CDR3 is TGCAGCGCCCTGGGGGGGGGCGACTATGGCTACACCTTC.

This clone showed up just a few times. This rearrangement joins TRBV19 to TRBJ2-7; 10 bases are a match to TRBD1. Per the germline V gene, CDR1 is LNHDA and CDR2 is SQIVND (reference sequence). Trimming at V came to 3 bases and at J to 11 bases, leaving 7 bases not matched to a gene. The CDR3 sequence is 13 residues long. In DNA form, the CDR3 reads TGTGCCAGTAGTATGGGCACCGGGACAGGGGAGTACTTC. Its protein product is CASSMGTGTGEYF.

The V gene is TRBV28, the J gene TRBJ2-1; possible D gene TRBD2, 6 bases. Looked up from germline, CDR1 is MDHEN and CDR2 is SYDVKM. The CDR3 has 17 residues. V was clipped by 3 bases and J by 0 bases, with 15 bases between them. CDR3 loop: CASSLDPAGRSYNEQFF. The CDR3 nucleotides read TGTGCCAGCAGTTTGGACCCCGCGGGACGCTCCTACAATGAGCAGTTCTTC.

This chain joins TRBV18 and TRBJ1-1; 10 bases are a match to TRBD1. The CDR3 spans 16 residues. The V segment lost 5 bases and the J segment 5 bases; nucleotides outside the gene matches: 11. Germline-derived CDR1 and CDR2 are KGHSH and LQKENI. The CDR3 coding sequence is TGTGCCAGCTCAGGTCGGGACAGGGGTTCAGGGACTGAAGCTTTCTTT. This translates into CASSGRDRGSGTEAFF.

The rearrangement uses TRBV4-3 and TRBJ2-7, with no clear D. The CDR3 consists of 12 residues. V was shortened by 4 bases and J by 6 bases, with 10 bases between the two germline ends. Germline V gene lookup returns CDR1 LGHNA and CDR2 YSLEER. The CDR3 here is CASSPLSLEQYF. Here the CDR3 DNA reads TGCGCCAGCAGCCCCCTCTCTCTCGAGCAGTACTTC.

The V and J genes are TRBV28 and TRBJ2-7; a possible D gene is TRBD2 (5 bases). Trimming left V 8 bases short and J 1 base short, with 12 bases between. The CDR3 has 13 amino acids. Per the germline V gene, CDR1 is MDHEN and CDR2 is SYDVKM. The CDR3 bases are TGTGCCAGCGCGGACCGGGGTTCCTACGAGCAGTACTTC. Encoded protein: CASADRGSYEQYF.

V usage is TRBV2 and J usage is TRBJ2-4; TRBD2 matches at 8 bases. CDR3 length equals 15 residues. J lost 6 bases, V lost 5 bases, and 9 bases had no gene match. Germline V gene sequence: CDR1 SNHLY, CDR2 FYNNEI. CDR3 in amino acids: CASSPPRGGSNIQYF. The CDR3, as DNA: TGTGCCAGCAGTCCACCCCGGGGGGGCTCAAACATTCAGTACTTC.